This T cell receptor (beta chain) was identified during a study of shared clonotypes between healthy human individuals. The wider study: The plates for each donor numbered three CD4 naive, three CD4 memory, two CD8 naive and one CD8 memory.

Profiling relied on immunoSEQ multiplex PCR, and the TCRdb table lists in-frame clones only, not all of them. The table lists around 620,000 clones, 85% to 95% of them singletons, with approximately 0.11% in the top ten. Comment on this clone: Its antigen is unidentified.

Germline CDR1 reads WSHSY; CDR2 reads SAAADI. There are 14 residues in the CDR3. Trimming took 10 bases from V and 5 from J; bases not matched to a gene: 12. Naive CD8 cells, CD45RO-negative and positively selected for CCR7, excluded terminally differentiated effector memory CD45RA+ cells. Points from the study as a whole: The study found lower generation probabilities in non-shared clonotypes than in those shared by all four donors.

The specimen sequenced was naive CD8+ T cells sorted from blood. The rearrangement joins TRBV10-2 to TRBJ2-7; TRBD1 agrees at 9 bases. This TCR was recovered from a woman aged 25 to 39 in good health. The chain's CDR3 is CATLTGTGKHEQYF. The CDR3 coding sequence is TGCGCCACCCTAACCGGGACAGGGAAGCACGAGCAGTACTTC.